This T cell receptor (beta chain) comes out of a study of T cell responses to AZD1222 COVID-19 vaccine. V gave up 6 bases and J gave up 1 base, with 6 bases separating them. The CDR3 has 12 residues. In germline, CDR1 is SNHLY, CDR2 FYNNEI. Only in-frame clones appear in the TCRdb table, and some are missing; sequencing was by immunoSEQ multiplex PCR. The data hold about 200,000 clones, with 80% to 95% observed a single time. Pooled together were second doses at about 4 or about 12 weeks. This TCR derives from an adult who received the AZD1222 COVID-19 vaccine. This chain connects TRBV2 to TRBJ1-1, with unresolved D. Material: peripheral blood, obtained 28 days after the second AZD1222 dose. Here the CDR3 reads CASRRENTEAFF. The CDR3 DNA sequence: TGTGCCAGCAGGCGGGAGAACACTGAAGCTTTCTTT.